A selection of T cell receptor beta chains follows, all from one sample in a study of OX40 agonist ivuxolimab in advanced cancers. Measured with immunoSEQ multiplex PCR; TCRdb has only the in-frame clones, and not every one. The sample holds 30,000 or so clones, 82% seen once. The material sequenced was CD4+ or CD8+ T cells sorted from blood, taken in a trial of the OX40 agonist ivuxolimab. The receptors were gathered from an adult with an advanced solid tumor such as melanoma, head and neck, liver or kidney cancer. Each CDR3 is given with its conserved first and last residue. A D gene is named only where the DNA matches it firmly. Some rows have no size entry. The others give once, few or many, or a class for an expanded clone.

TRBJ1-4	TRBV7-9	NA	TRBD1	CASSKLGQVEGEKLFF	TGTGCCAGCAGCAAACTCGGACAGGTTGAGGGTGAAAAACTGTTTTTT
TRBJ1-1	TRBV7-9	NA	NA	CASSILQLEAFF	TGTGCCAGCAGCATCTTACAGCTTGAAGCTTTCTTT
TRBJ2-7	TRBV6-5	NA	NA	CASSRSGRDEQYF	TGTGCCAGCAGCAGATCCGGTAGGGACGAGCAGTACTTC
TRBJ1-6	TRBV28	NA	NA	CASSLRGAINSPLHF	TGTGCCAGCTCATTAAGGGGGGCGATTAATTCACCCCTCCACTTT
TRBJ2-7	TRBV18	NA	TRBD2	CASSLAGGSPYEQYF	TGTGCCAGCTCCCTAGCGGGAGGATCCCCCTATGAGCAGTACTTC
TRBJ2-1	TRBV19	NA	TRBD1	CASTRGTGVVGEQFF	TGTGCCAGTACCCGGGGGACAGGGGTCGTCGGTGAGCAGTTCTTC
TRBJ2-3	TRBV6-1	NA	NA	CASSEYISYTDTQYF	TGTGCCAGCAGTGAATATATAAGCTACACAGATACGCAGTATTTT
TRBJ2-7	TRBV30	NA	NA	CAWSRGGNTYEQYF	TGTGCCTGGAGTAGGGGGGGGAATACCTACGAGCAGTACTTC
TRBJ2-4	TRBV23-1	once	TRBD2	CASSRSFQGLAGNLAKNIQYF	TGCGCCAGCAGTCGCTCTTTCCAAGGACTAGCGGGAAATCTAGCCAAAAACATTCAGTACTTC
TRBJ1-1	TRBV18	NA	NA	CASSREVHNTEAFF	TGTGCCAGCTCACGGGAGGTTCATAACACTGAAGCTTTCTTT
TRBJ1-3	TRBV7-6	NA	TRBD1	CASSAGGSGNTIYF	TGTGCCAGCAGCGCAGGGGGCTCTGGAAACACCATATATTTT
TRBJ1-4	TRBV28	once	NA	CASSPGGGATLSTNEKLFF	TGTGCCAGCAGTCCGGGGGGGGGCGCGACACTTTCAACTAATGAAAAACTGTTTTTT
TRBJ2-7	TRBV10-2	NA	NA	CASSDPGVFYEQYF	TGCGCCAGCAGTGATCCTGGCGTGTTCTACGAGCAGTACTTC
TRBJ1-2	TRBV29-1	few	NA	CSVEGAANYGYTF	TGCAGCGTTGAAGGGGCGGCTAACTATGGCTACACCTTC
TRBJ2-7	TRBV6-6	NA	NA	CASSQLDRGEQYF	TGTGCCAGCAGCCAATTGGACAGAGGCGAGCAGTACTTC
TRBJ1-2	TRBV28	NA	NA	CASSLHRLGVGTLDGYTF	TGTGCCAGCAGCCTCCACAGGTTAGGGGTGGGAACGCTGGATGGCTACACCTTC
TRBJ1-1	TRBV28	NA	NA	CASSLWGPEAFF	TGTGCCAGCAGTTTATGGGGGCCCGAAGCTTTCTTT
TRBJ2-7	TRBV4-2	NA	TRBD2	CASSSLAGEREQYF	TGTGCCAGCAGCTCTCTAGCGGGAGAGCGCGAGCAGTACTTC
TRBJ1-5	TRBV6-7	few	NA	CASRRQGSQPQHF	TGTGCCAGCAGAAGGCAGGGAAGTCAGCCCCAGCATTTT
TRBJ1-2	TRBV2	NA	TRBD1	CASLRTGEGVRGYTF	TGTGCCAGCCTAAGGACAGGGGAGGGGGTCAGAGGCTACACCTTC
TRBJ2-7	TRBV9	NA	NA	CASSVAPTAGSYEQYF	TGTGCCAGCAGCGTAGCCCCCACGGCAGGGTCCTACGAGCAGTACTTC
TRBJ1-1	TRBV5-1	once	NA	CATRDEVTEAFF	TGCGCCACGAGGGACGAGGTGACTGAAGCTTTCTTT
TRBJ2-7	TRBV18	NA	NA	CASSGEPFYEQYF	TGTGCCAGCTCCGGGGAGCCATTCTACGAGCAGTACTTC
TRBJ2-4	TRBV28	NA	NA	CASSFTRLGGADIQYF	TGTGCCAGCAGTTTTACCCGATTGGGAGGTGCGGACATTCAGTACTTC
TRBJ2-7	TRBV4-1	NA	NA	CASSQGRDSSYEQYF	TGTGCCAGCAGCCAAGGTCGTGACAGCTCCTACGAGCAGTACTTC
TRBJ1-1	TRBV19	few	NA	CASSIGGGTEAFF	TGTGCCAGTAGTATAGGCGGGGGAACTGAAGCTTTCTTT
TRBJ2-5	TRBV28	NA	TRBD1	CASRDRGKQETQYF	TGTGCCAGCAGAGACAGGGGGAAGCAAGAGACCCAGTACTTC
TRBJ1-2	TRBV18	few	NA	CASSPLDGLFYTF	TGTGCCAGCTCACCCTTGGACGGATTATTCTACACCTTC
TRBJ2-2	TRBV7-3	NA	NA	CASSLGRELFF	TGTGCCAGCAGCCTCGGCCGGGAGCTGTTTTTT
TRBJ2-3	TRBV28	NA	TRBD2	CASSVAGSRTDTQYF	TGTGCCAGCAGTGTAGCGGGGAGCCGCACAGATACGCAGTATTTT
TRBJ2-5	TRBV14	NA	TRBD2	CASSHPPLGGAYQETQYF	TGTGCCAGCAGCCACCCTCCCCTCGGGGGGGCCTACCAAGAGACCCAGTACTTC
TRBJ1-1	TRBV28	NA	NA	CASSFGTEAFF	TGTGCCAGCAGTTTTGGCACTGAAGCTTTCTTT
TRBJ2-1	TRBV5-4	once	TRBD1	CASSRGTGGDNEQFF	TGTGCCAGCAGCAGAGGGACAGGGGGAGACAATGAGCAGTTCTTC
TRBJ2-5	TRBV13	NA	NA	CASSLGRLQETQYF	TGTGCCAGCAGCTTAGGCAGGCTCCAAGAGACCCAGTACTTC
TRBJ2-3	TRBV12-5	NA	TRBD1	CASGEQGAKDTQYF	TGTGCTAGTGGCGAACAGGGGGCGAAAGATACGCAGTATTTT
TRBJ1-2	TRBV6-6	NA	NA	CASSSLTRPGYTF	TGTGCCAGCAGTTCCCTGACGAGGCCTGGCTACACCTTC
TRBJ1-5	TRBV6-5	NA	TRBD1	CASSLDGTGNQPQHF	TGTGCCAGCAGCCTCGACGGGACAGGTAATCAGCCCCAGCATTTT
TRBJ1-5	TRBV7-2	few	NA	CASSTTGINNQPQHF	TGTGCCAGCAGTACAACCGGGATCAACAATCAGCCCCAGCATTTT
TRBJ2-3	TRBV5-1	NA	NA	CASSSGAVSTDTQYF	TGCGCCAGCAGCTCAGGGGCGGTTAGCACAGATACGCAGTATTTT
TRBJ2-5	TRBV5-1	NA	NA	CASTGWGAQETQYF	TGCGCCAGCACCGGCTGGGGGGCCCAAGAGACCCAGTACTTC
TRBJ2-7	TRBV6-6	NA	TRBD2	CASNREAGEQYF	TGTGCCAGCAATCGGGAGGCCGGGGAGCAGTACTTC
TRBJ1-5	TRBV4-1	few	NA	CASSQAYRYAQPQHF	TGCGCCAGCAGCCAAGCCTACAGGTATGCTCAGCCCCAGCATTTT
TRBJ2-3	TRBV7-9	NA	NA	CASSLSSGSTDTQYF	TGTGCCAGCAGCTTAAGTAGCGGTAGCACAGATACGCAGTATTTT
TRBJ2-1	TRBV2	once	TRBD2	CASSRTGTTSSYNEQFF	TGTGCCAGCAGTAGGACCGGGACTACAAGCTCCTACAATGAGCAGTTCTTC
TRBJ1-2	TRBV19	NA	NA	CASGDPRGYGYTF	TGTGCCAGTGGGGACCCGCGTGGGTATGGCTACACCTTC
TRBJ1-6	TRBV6-5	NA	NA	CASSYVGQGLSPLHF	TGTGCCAGCAGTTACGTGGGCCAGGGACTCTCACCCCTCCACTTT
TRBJ2-1	TRBV27	NA	NA	CATRAGSVYNEQFF	TGTGCGACAAGGGCAGGGAGCGTTTACAATGAGCAGTTCTTC
TRBJ2-1	TRBV6-1	NA	NA	CASNPGLSSYNEQFF	TGTGCCAGCAATCCAGGGCTTAGCTCCTACAATGAGCAGTTCTTC
TRBJ2-5	TRBV29-1	NA	NA	CSVRVSGSQTQYF	TGCAGCGTTCGAGTATCGGGGAGCCAGACCCAGTACTTC
TRBJ2-5	TRBV10-1	NA	NA	CARRGPTKETQYF	TGCGCCCGACGGGGGCCGACTAAAGAGACCCAGTACTTC
TRBJ2-2	TRBV6-5	NA	TRBD1	CASRQGQANTGELFF	TGTGCCAGCAGACAAGGACAGGCAAACACCGGGGAGCTGTTTTTT
TRBJ2-3	TRBV2	NA	TRBD1	CASSRGSFGTDNTDTQYF	TGTGCCAGCAGTCGGGGCTCGTTCGGGACAGATAACACAGATACGCAGTATTTT
TRBJ1-1	TRBV2	few	NA	CASSGTGTTEAFF	TGTGCCAGCAGTGGAACCGGGACAACTGAAGCTTTCTTT
TRBJ2-4	TRBV27	once	TRBD1	CASSWTGVGGNIQYF	TGTGCCAGCAGTTGGACAGGGGTCGGAGGGAACATTCAGTACTTC
TRBJ2-2	TRBV5-8	NA	NA	CASSSRQRRINTGELFF	TGTGCCAGCAGCTCACGCCAGCGACGGATTAACACCGGGGAGCTGTTTTTT